This TCR beta chain was recorded in a study of blood T cell repertoires in COVID-19. Study-wide context: Nucleic acid was either cDNA or gDNA, and it came from T cells, B-cell-depleted T cells, or PBMCs.

This CDR3 has 17 amino acids. Original processing methods: Reference gene primer amplification gave estimated nucleated cell counts. Here immunoSEQ multiplex PCR was the method, and the copy in TCRdb shows in-frame clones only, minus some. That table furnishes V, J and clone size, whereas the DNA furnished D and trimming. Of roughly 91,000 clones in the sample, about 83% were seen once. The TCR was taken from a man aged 65 to 79 with active or convalescent COVID-19. This chain uses TRBV21-1 with TRBJ1-2; whether TRBD1, the table's D call, matches the DNA was not checked. TRBV21-1 counts as a pseudogene. Sequencing was performed on peripheral blood. The CDR3 protein is CASSRTPGQGASRGYTF. The CDR3 DNA follows: TGTGCCAGCAGCAGAACTCCGGGACAGGGGGCTTCTAGAGGCTACACCTTC.